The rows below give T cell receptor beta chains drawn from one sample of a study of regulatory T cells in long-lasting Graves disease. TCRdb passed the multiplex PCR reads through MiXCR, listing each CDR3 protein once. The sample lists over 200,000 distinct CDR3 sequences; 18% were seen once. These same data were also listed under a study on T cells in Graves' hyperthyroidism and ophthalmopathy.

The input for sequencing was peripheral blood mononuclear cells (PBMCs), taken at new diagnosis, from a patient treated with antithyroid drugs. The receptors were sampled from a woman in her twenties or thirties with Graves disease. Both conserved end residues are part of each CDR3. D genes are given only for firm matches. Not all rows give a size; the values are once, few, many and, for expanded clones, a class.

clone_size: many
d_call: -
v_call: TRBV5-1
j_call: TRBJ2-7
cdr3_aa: CASSPMSAREAYEQYF
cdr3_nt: TGCGCCAGCAGCCCTATGAGTGCCAGGGAAGCCTACGAGCAGTACTTC

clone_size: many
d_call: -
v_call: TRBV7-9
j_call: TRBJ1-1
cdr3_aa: CASSLEGGDTEAFF
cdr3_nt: TGTGCCAGCAGCTTAGAGGGAGGAGACACTGAAGCTTTCTTT

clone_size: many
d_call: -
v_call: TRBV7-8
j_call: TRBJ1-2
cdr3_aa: CASSYRSTSGNYGYTF
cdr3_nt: TGTGCCAGCAGCTACAGATCCACGTCGGGGAACTATGGCTACACCTTC

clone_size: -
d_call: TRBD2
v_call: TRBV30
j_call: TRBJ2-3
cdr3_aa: CAWTDRTSGWTATDTQYF
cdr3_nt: TGTGCCTGGACTGACAGGACTAGCGGATGGACCGCCACAGATACGCAGTATTTT

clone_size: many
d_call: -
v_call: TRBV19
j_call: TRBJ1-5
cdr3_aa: CASSIVGTGGSNQPQHF
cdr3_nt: TGTGCCAGTAGTATAGTAGGGACGGGGGGAAGCAATCAGCCCCAGCATTTT

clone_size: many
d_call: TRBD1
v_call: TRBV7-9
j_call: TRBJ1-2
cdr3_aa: CASSSTGGANYGYTF
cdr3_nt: TGTGCCAGCAGCTCCACAGGGGGCGCGAACTATGGCTACACCTTC

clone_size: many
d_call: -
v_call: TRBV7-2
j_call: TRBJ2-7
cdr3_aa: CASSPWGGANYEQYF
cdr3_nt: TGTGCCAGCAGCCCATGGGGGGGGGCCAACTACGAGCAGTACTTC

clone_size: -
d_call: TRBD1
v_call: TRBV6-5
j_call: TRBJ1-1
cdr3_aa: CASSYGDRAEAFF
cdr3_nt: TGTGCCAGCAGTTACGGGGACAGGGCCGAAGCTTTCTTT

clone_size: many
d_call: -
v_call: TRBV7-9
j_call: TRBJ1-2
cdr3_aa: CASRDSQRFYGYTF
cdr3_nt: TGTGCCAGCAGGGACAGCCAAAGATTCTATGGCTACACCTTC

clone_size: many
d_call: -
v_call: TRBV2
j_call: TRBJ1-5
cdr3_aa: CASSEEEYSNQPQHF
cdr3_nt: TGTGCCAGCAGTGAAGAAGAGTATAGCAATCAGCCCCAGCATTTT

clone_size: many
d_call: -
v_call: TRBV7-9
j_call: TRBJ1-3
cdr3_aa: CASSSKAEAGNTIYF
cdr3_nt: TGTGCCAGCAGCTCCAAAGCAGAAGCTGGAAACACCATATATTTT

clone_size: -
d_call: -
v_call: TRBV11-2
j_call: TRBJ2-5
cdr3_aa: CAGSLFQGPKDTQYF
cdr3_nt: TGTGCCGGCAGCTTATTCCAGGGCCCGAAAGATACCCAGTACTTC

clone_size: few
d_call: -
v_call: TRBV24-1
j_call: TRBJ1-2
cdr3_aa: CATSDLIGSYTF
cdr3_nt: TGTGCCACCAGTGATTTGATCGGCAGCTACACCTTC

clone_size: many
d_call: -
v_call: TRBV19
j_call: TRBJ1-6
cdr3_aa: CASSSTSARRSYNSPLHF
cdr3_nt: TGTGCCAGTAGCTCCACAAGCGCACGCAGGAGCTATAATTCACCCCTCCACTTT

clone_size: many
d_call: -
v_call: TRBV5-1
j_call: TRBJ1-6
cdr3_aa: CASSLLTGDSPLHF
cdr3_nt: TGCGCCAGCAGCTTGCTTACGGGGGATTCACCCCTCCACTTT